The 30 T cell receptor beta chains below all came from one sample that was sequenced in a study of cytomegalovirus exposure and HLA in healthy donors. 60 Vbeta and 13 Jbeta primers were used in PCR. The method was immunoSEQ multiplex PCR; TCRdb's version includes in-frame clones alone and lacks a portion of them. The sample contains around 90,000 clones, approximately 64% of which appear only once. Sequenced: PBMCs. All receptors come from a woman aged 45-65 years in good health and CMV-seropositive.

The chain has TRBV2 and TRBJ1-5; tentatively, D is TRBD1 (5 bases). The V gene's germline CDR1 is SNHLY and CDR2 FYNNEI. The CDR3 contains 14 residues. With 4 bases removed from V and 5 bases from J, the gap between germline ends came to 12 bases. The CDR3 region has the DNA TGTGCCAGCAGTGTAGGGCAGGGATATCAGCCCCAGCATTTT. It codes for CASSVGQGYQPQHF. Drawing the rest from reference TRBV2 and TRBJ1-5, the complete variable domain is EPEVTQTPSHQVTQMGQEVILRCVPISNHLYFYWYRQILGQKVEFLVSFYNNEISEKSEIFDDQFSVERPDGSNFTLKIRSTKLEDSAMYFCASSVGQGYQPQHFGDGTRLSIL.

The chain joins TRBV27 to TRBJ2-2; maybe TRBD1 (6 bases). V was cut by 7 bases and J by 8 bases, with 17 bases left in between. The CDR3 is made up of 14 amino acids. Germline values: CDR1 MNHEY, CDR2 SMNVEV (reference sequence). The CDR3 region has the DNA TGTGCCAGCAAAGGACAGCTGCGTGGGGGGGAGCTGTTTTTT. Its protein is CASKGQLRGGELFF.

The table lists this clone with a few counts. Written as DNA, the CDR3 is TGTGCCAGCAGTTCGACAGGGGGCCCCACCGAGCAGTACTTC. Protein: CASSSTGGPTEQYF. The chain recombines TRBV6-5 with TRBJ2-7; 10 nucleotides agree with TRBD1. There are 14 residues in the CDR3. Trimming took 4 bases from V and 6 from J; bases not matched to a gene: 6. Germline loops: CDR1 MNHEY, CDR2 SVGAGI.

This clone appeared a single time. This sequence joins TRBV10-2 and TRBJ2-1, with 7 bases identical to TRBD2. This CDR3 is built from 19 residues. Germline trimming cut 4 bases from V and 0 bases from J; bases unmatched to any gene: 15. Germline V gene lookup returns CDR1 WSHSY and CDR2 SAAADI. Here the CDR3 DNA reads TGCGCCAGCAGTGGGGGGTTGAGTGGGGGGGTTAGCTCCTACAATGAGCAGTTCTTC. This translates into CASSGGLSGGVSSYNEQFF.

The CDR3 spells CASSQHRQGAINYGYTF. CDR3 DNA: TGTGCCAGCAGCCAACATAGACAGGGGGCGATCAACTATGGCTACACCTTC. The chain uses TRBV14 and TRBJ1-2; TRBD1 aligns across 10 bases. Per germline, CDR1 SGHDN and CDR2 FVKESK. There are 17 residues in the CDR3. V shed 2 bases and J 2 bases; nucleotides not matched to a gene: 8.

This chain joins TRBV4-1 and TRBJ2-7, with TRBD1 as a possible D gene (6 bases). CDR3 size: 14 residues. Germline V CDR1 and CDR2: MGHRA, YSYEKL. V lost 4 bases, J lost 5 bases, and 15 bases lay in between. The CDR3 region is CASSPPEGVDEQYF. The CDR3 bases are TGCGCCAGCAGCCCACCTGAGGGGGTCGACGAGCAGTACTTC.

This clone was picked up a small number of times. V is TRBV7-9 and J is TRBJ1-2; 8 nucleotides line up with TRBD1. J lost 4 bases, V lost 5 bases, and 6 bases had no gene match. Germline V gene sequence: CDR1 SEHNR, CDR2 FQNEAQ (reference sequence). The CDR3 runs 14 residues. CDR3 DNA: TGTGCCAGCAGCCGGGGACAGGCACCCTATGGCTACACCTTC. Encoded protein: CASSRGQAPYGYTF.

This clone was seen a few times. This sequence joins TRBV6-1 and TRBJ1-1; the match to TRBD1 covers 7 bases. The CDR3 sequence is 15 residues long. Germline-derived CDR1 and CDR2 are MNHNS and SASEGT. The trim removed 0 bases at V and 6 bases at J, leaving 7 bases unmatched. DNA for the CDR3: TGTGCCAGCAGTGAAGCGACAGGGATGTTCCCTGAAGCTTTCTTT. Protein sequence: CASSEATGMFPEAFF.

About this clone itself: The sample contains more than one DNA sequence encoding this CDR3. The rearrangement uses TRBV30 and TRBJ1-1, with 7 nucleotides matching TRBD1. Germline CDR1 reads GTSNPN; CDR2 reads SVGIG (reference sequence). After removal of 2 bases from V and 5 bases from J, the junction contained 8 bases not matched to a gene. The CDR3 has 14 residues. In DNA, the CDR3 is TGTGCCTGGAGTTACCCAGGGGGATTGACTGAAGCTTTCTTT. This gives the protein CAWSYPGGLTEAFF. Full variable domain (rest looked up from reference TRBV30 and TRBJ1-1): SQTIHQWPATLVQPVGSPLSLECTVEGTSNPNLYWYRQAAGRGLQLLFYSVGIGQISSEVPQNLSASRPQDRQFILSSKKLLLSDSGFYLCAWSYPGGLTEAFFGQGTRLTVV.

A few counts support this clone. The rearrangement links TRBV18 to TRBJ2-2, with D possibly being TRBD2 (6 bases). The CDR3 loop spans 14 amino acids. CDR1 is KGHSH, CDR2 LQKENI, per germline. Trimming pared 6 bases from V and 4 bases from J, leaving 12 bases between. The CDR3 loop reads CASSEAGGTGELFF. CDR3 sequence (DNA): TGTGCCAGCTCCGAAGCCGGGGGCACCGGGGAGCTGTTTTTT.

This clone came up once. The chain couples TRBV15 to TRBJ2-7; 8 positions match TRBD1. J gave up 4 bases and V 0 bases, and 8 bases lay outside the gene matches. The CDR3 has 16 residues. Germline lookup yields CDR1 LNHNV and CDR2 YYDKDF (reference sequence). This CDR3 reads CATSRDWAGGAYEQYF. Written as DNA, the CDR3 is TGTGCCACCAGCAGAGATTGGGCAGGGGGCGCATACGAGCAGTACTTC.

A few counts support this clone. The chain is built from TRBV28 and TRBJ1-2, with 10 nucleotides matching TRBD1. Trimming cost V 5 bases and J 8 bases; bases outside gene matches: 5. Per the germline V gene, CDR1 is MDHEN and CDR2 is SYDVKM. CDR3 length: 13 amino acids. This chain's CDR3 is CASSNGQGGGYTF. CDR3 sequence (DNA): TGTGCCAGCAGTAACGGACAGGGGGGAGGCTACACCTTC.

A remark on this clone: The sample holds other DNA sequences that translate to the same CDR3. The V and J genes are TRBV15 and TRBJ2-5; D not certain. CDR1 LNHNV and CDR2 YYDKDF come from the germline V gene (reference sequence). The CDR3 runs to 14 residues. V was clipped by 0 bases and J by 2 bases, with 7 bases between them. CDR3 DNA sequence: TGTGCCACCAGCAGAGATCGCGGACAAGAGACCCAGTACTTC. Amino acid sequence: CATSRDRGQETQYF.

This chain links TRBV7-9 with TRBJ1-2; no definite D call. In germline, CDR1 is SEHNR, CDR2 FQNEAQ (reference sequence). This CDR3 is 11 amino acids long. V was clipped by 7 bases and J by 8 bases, with 11 bases between them. The DNA for the CDR3 is TGTGCCAGCAACCAATGGCAGGGCTACACCTTC. It translates to CASNQWQGYTF.

The chain recombines TRBV11-2 with TRBJ1-1; 8 positions match TRBD1. Trimming at V came to 1 base and at J to 7 bases, leaving 8 bases not matched to a gene. Looked up from germline, CDR1 is SGHAT and CDR2 is FQNNGV. This CDR3 comprises 15 residues. CDR3 sequence reads: CASSLVGRGLGEAFF. The CDR3 nucleotides are TGTGCCAGCAGCTTAGTAGGCAGGGGGCTAGGTGAAGCTTTCTTT.

The chain joins TRBV5-1 to TRBJ2-3; 8 nucleotides line up with TRBD1. Germline V CDR1 and CDR2: SGHRS, YFSETQ. The V and J ends lost 4 bases and 4 bases, in that order; junction bases with no gene match: 11. This CDR3 region has 16 residues. The CDR3 DNA sequence: TGCGCCAGCAGCGAGGGTTCAGGGGGCGGCGCAGATACGCAGTATTTT. Its protein product is CASSEGSGGGADTQYF.

The V and J genes are TRBV29-1 and TRBJ1-1, with TRBD1 matching over 10 bases. After removal of 6 bases from V and 5 bases from J, the junction contained 12 bases not matched to a gene. The germline CDR1 and CDR2 sequences are SQVTM and ANQGSEA. This CDR3 is 15 amino acids long. The CDR3 DNA follows: TGCAGCGTAGCAACACAGGGACAGGGGAATACTGAAGCTTTCTTT. Its protein product is CSVATQGQGNTEAFF.

The chain joins TRBV2 to TRBJ1-3; 7 positions match TRBD1. The V gene's germline CDR1 is SNHLY and CDR2 FYNNEI. This CDR3 is 15 amino acids long. Trimming took 7 bases from V and 9 from J; bases not matched to a gene: 15. CDR3 residues: CASTFEGANGGTIYF. CDR3 nucleotide sequence: TGTGCCAGCACATTTGAGGGGGCAAACGGTGGCACCATATATTTT. Complete variable domain (other parts from reference TRBV2 and TRBJ1-3): EPEVTQTPSHQVTQMGQEVILRCVPISNHLYFYWYRQILGQKVEFLVSFYNNEISEKSEIFDDQFSVERPDGSNFTLKIRSTKLEDSAMYFCASTFEGANGGTIYFGEGSWLTVV.

This clone came up a few times. This chain uses TRBV19 with TRBJ1-5; D remains ambiguous. The CDR3 spans 12 residues. The germline V gene encodes CDR1 LNHDA and CDR2 SQIVND (reference sequence). V shed 5 bases and J shed 4 bases, with 6 bases lying between them. DNA for the CDR3: TGTGCCAGTAGTTACCTAAATCAGCCCCAGCATTTT. It encodes CASSYLNQPQHF.

This chain connects TRBV5-1 to TRBJ2-5; 8 nucleotides agree with TRBD2. V was pared by 3 bases and J by 4 bases, with 2 bases of the junction left unmatched. From germline, CDR1 is SGHRS and CDR2 YFSETQ. The CDR3 length is 13 residues. The CDR3 sequence is CASSSGLGETQYF. The CDR3 DNA is TGCGCCAGCAGCTCGGGACTAGGAGAGACCCAGTACTTC.

In this sample, this clone turned up a few times. The chain is built from TRBV27 and TRBJ1-5, with D tentatively TRBD1 (6 bases). The germline gives CDR1 MNHEY, CDR2 SMNVEV (reference sequence). The CDR3 is made up of 15 amino acids. V lost 6 bases and J 4 bases, leaving 16 bases between the germline ends. The CDR3 nucleotides are TGTGCCAGCAGGGCGGCTCAAGGGGGAAATCAGCCCCAGCATTTT. It specifies CASRAAQGGNQPQHF.

The chain recombines TRBV5-1 with TRBJ1-3; no reliable D call. Germline V gene data show CDR1 as SGHRS and CDR2 as YFSETQ. Between the trimmed V and J ends, which lost 4 bases and 3 bases, there was a span of 11 bases. This CDR3 comprises 14 residues. This CDR3 is CASSPGEFGNTIYF. CDR3 bases: TGCGCCAGCAGCCCCGGGGAGTTTGGAAACACCATATATTTT.

V and J are TRBV15 and TRBJ1-1, with TRBD1 matching over 11 bases. This CDR3 spans 14 amino acids. V lost 3 bases to trimming and J lost 4 bases; unmatched junction nucleotides: 1. Germline CDR1 is LNHNV and CDR2 is YYDKDF (reference sequence). CDR3 residues: CATSSGTGGTEAFF. The CDR3 DNA reads as TGTGCCACCAGCAGTGGGACAGGGGGCACTGAAGCTTTCTTT.

The rearrangement uses TRBV6-6 and TRBJ2-1; D may be TRBD1 (6 bases). CDR3 length: 15 residues. Germline lookup yields CDR1 MNHNY and CDR2 SVGAGI (reference sequence). The V end was cut by 7 bases, the J end by 5 bases, with 18 bases between. The CDR3 DNA reads as TGTGCCAGCACCCTACAGGGCTTATCAGACAATGAGCAGTTCTTC. This gives the protein CASTLQGLSDNEQFF.

The chain combines TRBV28 with TRBJ1-1, with no clear D. Trimming shortened V by 1 base and J by 2 bases, and 8 bases separated the two germline ends. The CDR3 runs to 14 residues. Germline lookup yields CDR1 MDHEN and CDR2 SYDVKM. The CDR3 region is CASSLFYSNTEAFF. Here the CDR3 DNA reads TGTGCCAGCAGTTTATTCTACAGCAACACTGAAGCTTTCTTT.

CDR3 DNA: TGTGCCAGCATTTGGACAGGGGACAGCAATCAGCCCCAGCATTTT. Amino acids: CASIWTGDSNQPQHF. This rearrangement joins TRBV6-1 to TRBJ1-5; 9 nucleotides match TRBD1. After removal of 7 bases from V and 1 base from J, the junction contained 5 bases not matched to a gene. The CDR3 sequence is 15 residues long. Germline V gene sequence: CDR1 MNHNS, CDR2 SASEGT.

This clone has just one count. The CDR3: CASRARGGNTDTQYF. DNA for the CDR3: TGTGCCAGCAGGGCCAGGGGCGGAAACACAGATACGCAGTATTTT. This sequence joins TRBV5-8 and TRBJ2-3; a possible D gene is TRBD1 (6 bases). Germline CDR1 reads SGHTS; CDR2 reads YDEGEE. The germline V and J ends were trimmed by 5 bases and 2 bases, with 15 bases remaining between them. The CDR3 is made up of 15 amino acids.

The chain joins TRBV7-9 to TRBJ2-7; D call uncertain. This CDR3 contains 13 residues. Germline V gene lookup returns CDR1 SEHNR and CDR2 FQNEAQ (reference sequence). Trimming left V 5 bases short and J 2 bases short, with 10 bases between. For the CDR3, the DNA is TGTGCCAGCAGCCTGACATCTACCTACGAGCAGTACTTC. This translates into CASSLTSTYEQYF.

J is TRBJ2-1 and V is TRBV6-5; D may be TRBD2 (6 bases). Looked up from germline, CDR1 is MNHEY and CDR2 is SVGAGI. CDR3 size: 13 residues. V was pared by 2 bases and J by 9 bases, with 11 bases between. CDR3 protein: CASSYPGGSEQFF. The CDR3 region has the DNA TGTGCCAGCAGTTACCCTGGGGGGAGTGAGCAGTTCTTC.

The chain joins TRBV5-1 to TRBJ1-1, with 11 bases fitting TRBD1. The CDR3 is made up of 17 amino acids. Germline lookup yields CDR1 SGHRS and CDR2 YFSETQ. V was pared by 0 bases and J by 3 bases, with 7 bases of the junction left unmatched. The CDR3 DNA sequence: TGCGCCAGCAGCTTGGGTGGACAGGGGGCGGGTGACACTGAAGCTTTCTTT. It codes for CASSLGGQGAGDTEAFF.